This TCR beta chain came from a study of a mutant IDH1 vaccine in newly diagnosed glioma. Study summary: Vaccinations were initiated 4-6 weeks following radiotherapy alone, or were given together with temozolomide cycles. Week 35 held visit V12, while week 47 held visit V13.

The assay was immunoSEQ multiplex PCR, and TCRdb's table has in-frame clones only and misses some. The top ten clones hold approximately 6.3% of a sample with around 44,000 clones, 70% to 85% of them seen once. This clone appeared a single time. What it recognizes is unknown. Noted time point: week 35, safety follow-up. Doses consisted of 300 ug of mutant IDH1 20-mer peptide each, paired with topical imiquimod. Patients, over weeks 1, 3, 5, 7, 11, 15, 19 and 23, received a total of eight vaccinations. New astrocytomas of WHO grade 3 or 4 that were IDH1-mutant and ATRX-lost were found in the donors. Trimming took off 4 bases at V and 2 bases at J, with 12 bases between the two ends. This CDR3 region has 14 residues. Germline V CDR1 and CDR2: SGHRS, YFSETQ.

This chain joins TRBV5-1 and TRBJ1-1, with D hard to call. The sequence derives from a man aged 35 to 55 with glioma. The sample consisted of PBMCs, taken from a glioma patient whose treatment included an IDH1 peptide vaccine. The CDR3 loop is CASSPARRNTEAFF. In DNA form, the CDR3 reads TGCGCCAGCAGCCCCGCCCGAAGAAACACTGAAGCTTTCTTT.